What follows are 7 T cell receptor beta chains derived from one specimen sequenced in a study of OX40 agonist ivuxolimab in advanced cancers. Sequencing was performed with immunoSEQ multiplex PCR; in TCRdb, only in-frame clones are kept and a portion is missing. The table has 77,000 or so clones, over 85% seen once; the top ten hold 20%. This specimen was CD4+ or CD8+ T cells sorted from blood, taken in a trial of the OX40 agonist ivuxolimab. The receptor source for this set is an adult with an advanced solid tumor such as melanoma, head and neck, liver or kidney cancer.

The CDR3 loop reads CASSSPGQGSEGYGYTF. In nucleotides, the CDR3 is TGTGCCAGCAGTTCTCCGGGACAGGGATCCGAGGGCTATGGCTACACCTTC. The chain couples TRBV27 to TRBJ1-2, with 9 bases that match TRBD1. The CDR3 covers 17 residues. V was pared by 4 bases and J by 4 bases, with 13 bases of the junction left unmatched. The germline V gene encodes CDR1 MNHEY and CDR2 SMNVEV (reference sequence).

V gene TRBV5-4 combines with J gene TRBJ1-1; D may be TRBD1 (5 bases). Trimming left V 4 bases short and J 3 bases short, with 10 bases between. CDR3 length equals 13 residues. CDR1 and CDR2 (germline): SGHNT, YYREEE (reference sequence). CDR3 protein: CASSRTQDTEAFF. Here the CDR3 DNA reads TGTGCCAGCAGCCGGACACAGGACACTGAAGCTTTCTTT.

The V gene is TRBV7-6, the J gene TRBJ1-3, with 8 bases aligning to TRBD1. Germline V gene data show CDR1 as SGHVS and CDR2 as FNYEAQ. The CDR3 totals 16 residues. J gave up 6 bases and V 5 bases, and 12 bases lay outside the gene matches. DNA for the CDR3: TGTGCCAGCAGCCTCCTAGAGGGGACAGGCCCAAACACCATATATTTT. It yields the protein CASSLLEGTGPNTIYF.

The V and J genes are TRBV4-2 and TRBJ2-3; D gene unclear. V gave up 5 bases and J gave up 3 bases, with 18 bases separating them. CDR3 length: 16 residues. CDR1 and CDR2 (germline): LGHNA, YNFKEQ. This CDR3 is CASSEASNTVTDTQYF. The CDR3 DNA reads TGTGCCAGCAGCGAAGCTAGTAATACAGTGACAGATACGCAGTATTTT.

With respect to this clone: The same CDR3 also results from other DNA sequences found in this sample. The chain has TRBV19 and TRBJ2-2; D may be TRBD2 (6 bases). Trimming shortened V by 4 bases and J by 4 bases, and 19 bases separated the two germline ends. Per germline, CDR1 LNHDA and CDR2 SQIVND (reference sequence). CDR3 size: 17 residues. The CDR3 here is CASSSWDPGLPTGELFF. The CDR3 nucleotides are TGTGCCAGTAGTAGTTGGGATCCGGGACTCCCCACCGGGGAGCTGTTTTTT. The full variable domain, rest sourced from reference TRBV19 and TRBJ2-2, is DGGITQSPKYLFRKEGQNVTLSCEQNLNHDAMYWYRQDPGQGLRLIYYSQIVNDFQKGDIAEGYSVSREKKESFPLTVTSAQKNPTAFYLCASSSWDPGLPTGELFFGEGSRLTVL.

The chain carries TRBV25-1 and TRBJ1-2, with 8 bases aligning to TRBD1. V dropped 1 base and J dropped 0; count of bases not matched to a gene: 4. The CDR3 totals 16 residues. Germline assignment: CDR1 MGHDK and CDR2 SYGVNS. In nucleotides, the CDR3 is TGTGCCAGCAGTGAATTCCGGACAGGGACTAACTATGGCTACACCTTC. Translating it yields CASSEFRTGTNYGYTF.

The CDR3, as DNA: TGTGCCAGTAGTCCCGGGACTAGCGGGGGGCGGGTCTTCTTC. Translation: CASSPGTSGGRVFF. The genes are TRBV19 and TRBJ2-1; 15 bases agree with TRBD2. Germline CDR1 reads LNHDA; CDR2 reads SQIVND (reference sequence). The CDR3 has 14 amino acids. Trimming at V came to 5 bases and at J to 16 bases, leaving 9 bases not matched to a gene.